The 25 T cell receptor beta chains listed next were all sequenced from one sample in a study of T cell responses to AZD1222 COVID-19 vaccine. Only in-frame clones appear in the TCRdb table, and some are missing; sequencing was by immunoSEQ multiplex PCR. There are some 90,000 clones in the sample; 88% occur only once, and approximately 15% lies in the top ten. The specimen comprised peripheral blood, sampled on day 0 of AZD1222 vaccination. These receptors were collected from an adult in good health.

This chain connects TRBV5-1 to TRBJ1-1; D is perhaps TRBD1 (5 bases). V lost 0 bases and J lost 8, with 11 bases in between. This CDR3 region has 13 residues. Germline values: CDR1 SGHRS, CDR2 YFSETQ. In DNA form, the CDR3 reads TGCGCCAGCAGCTTGGGAGACAGCTACGAAGCTTTCTTT. The encoded protein is CASSLGDSYEAFF.

The chain couples TRBV7-8 to TRBJ2-3, with D tentatively TRBD1 or TRBD2 (6 bases each). Germline-derived CDR1 and CDR2 are SGHVS and FQNEAQ. The CDR3 has 17 amino acids. V was pared by 2 bases and J by 6 bases, with 21 bases between. The CDR3 nucleotides read TGTGCCAGCAGCTTACAGCCTACTCCGGGGGCGACGGATACGCAGTATTTT. It yields the protein CASSLQPTPGATDTQYF. The whole variable domain, filled in from reference TRBV7-8 and TRBJ2-3, reads GAGVSQSPRYKVAKRGQDVALRCDPISGHVSLFWYQQALGQGPEFLTYFQNEAQLDKSGLPSDRFFAERPEGSVSTLKIQRTQQEDSAVYLCASSLQPTPGATDTQYFGPGTRLTVL.

This sequence joins TRBV30 and TRBJ1-4, with a tentative D call TRBD1 (6 bases). This CDR3 is 15 amino acids long. The ends were cut back, 3 bases at V and 7 bases at J, with 18 bases in the middle. Per the germline V gene, CDR1 is GTSNPN and CDR2 is SVGIG (reference sequence). CDR3: CAWRDWTADREKLFF. The CDR3 nucleotides are TGTGCCTGGAGGGACTGGACAGCCGACCGTGAAAAACTGTTTTTT. The full variable domain, rest sourced from reference TRBV30 and TRBJ1-4, is SQTIHQWPATLVQPVGSPLSLECTVEGTSNPNLYWYRQAAGRGLQLLFYSVGIGQISSEVPQNLSASRPQDRQFILSSKKLLLSDSGFYLCAWRDWTADREKLFFGSGTQLSVL.

The chain recombines TRBV24-1 with TRBJ2-1; TRBD1 is a possible D gene (5 bases). CDR1 is KGHDR, CDR2 SFDVKD, per germline. Deletions cut 2 bases from V and 6 bases from J, with 13 bases between. The CDR3 totals 15 residues. CDR3 residues: CATSDSYRNSNEQFF. The CDR3, as DNA: TGTGCCACCAGTGATTCTTACAGGAATAGCAATGAGCAGTTCTTC.

This sequence joins TRBV18 and TRBJ2-7, with D perhaps matching TRBD1 (5 bases). The CDR3 covers 13 residues. The germline V and J ends were trimmed by 6 bases and 6 bases, with 15 bases remaining between them. CDR1 is KGHSH and CDR2 is LQKENI in the germline V gene. CDR3 nucleotide sequence: TGTGCCAGCTCGCCCAGGGTGGTGGCCGAGCAGTACTTC. This gives the protein CASSPRVVAEQYF.

This chain joins TRBV5-6 and TRBJ1-3, with TRBD1 matching 11 bases. The CDR3 spans 16 residues. Trimming at V came to 4 bases and at J to 4 bases, leaving 7 bases not matched to a gene. Germline values: CDR1 SGHDT, CDR2 YYEEEE. The CDR3: CASSRPGTGGGNTIYF. CDR3 sequence (DNA): TGTGCCAGCAGCCGCCCCGGGACAGGGGGAGGAAACACCATATATTTT.

The chain carries TRBV2 and TRBJ1-3; 10 bases are shared with TRBD1. J lost 3 bases, V lost 4 bases, and 3 bases had no gene match. The CDR3 runs 15 residues. Looked up from germline, CDR1 is SNHLY and CDR2 is FYNNEI. The DNA of the CDR3 is TGTGCCAGCAGTGGGACAGGGGGAATTGGAAACACCATATATTTT. Translating gives CASSGTGGIGNTIYF.

The genes are TRBV2 and TRBJ1-6; D may be TRBD1 (5 bases). This CDR3 contains 15 residues. Germline lookup yields CDR1 SNHLY and CDR2 FYNNEI. V was shortened by 7 bases and J by 1 base, with 11 bases between the two germline ends. CDR3 DNA: TGTGCCAGCAAGGCAGGGCTTTCCTATAATTCACCCCTCCACTTT. It encodes CASKAGLSYNSPLHF.

The DNA of the CDR3 is TGTGCCAGCGGGCTTTTGGACAGAACCTACAATGAGCAGTTCTTC. As protein: CASGLLDRTYNEQFF. The chain couples TRBV11-2 to TRBJ2-1; TRBD1 is a possible D gene (6 bases). This CDR3 has 15 amino acids. Trimming removed 8 bases from V and 2 bases from J, with 16 bases in between. The V gene's germline CDR1 is SGHAT and CDR2 FQNNGV.

The DNA for the CDR3 is TGTGCCAGCAGCCCGTCGGGGAGCACAGATACGCAGTATTTT. Its translation: CASSPSGSTDTQYF. The J gene is TRBJ2-3, the V gene TRBV9, with TRBD2 as a possible D gene (5 bases). The CDR3 length is 14 residues. V was pared by 4 bases and J by 0 bases, with 9 bases between. CDR1 SGDLS and CDR2 YYNGEE come from the germline V gene.

CDR3 amino acids: CASSPRGTNYGYTF. The CDR3 nucleotides are TGTGCCAGCAGCCCCAGGGGGACTAACTATGGCTACACCTTC. The genes are TRBV5-4 and TRBJ1-2; the match to TRBD1 covers 7 bases. CDR1 and CDR2 (germline): SGHNT, YYREEE (reference sequence). The J segment lost 0 bases and the V segment lost 4 bases, leaving 3 bases of the junction unmatched. The CDR3 is 14 residues long.

The V and J genes are TRBV19 and TRBJ1-5; D may be TRBD1 (6 bases). V shed 5 bases and J shed 6 bases, with 14 bases lying between them. In germline, CDR1 is LNHDA, CDR2 SQIVND (reference sequence). The CDR3 sequence is 14 residues long. The CDR3 DNA is TGTGCCAGTAGTCAGGACAGTTGGGGTCAGCCCCAGCATTTT. Its translation: CASSQDSWGQPQHF.

The J gene is TRBJ2-1, the V gene TRBV28; D might be TRBD1 (5 bases). The V and J ends lost 2 bases and 9 bases respectively, with 8 bases between them. CDR3 size: 12 residues. Germline V gives CDR1 MDHEN, CDR2 SYDVKM. The CDR3 loop is CASSLGQGEQFF. DNA for the CDR3: TGTGCCAGCAGTTTAGGGCAGGGTGAGCAGTTCTTC.

This clone came up once. The chain carries TRBV28 and TRBJ1-1, with a tentative D call TRBD1 (5 bases). Trimming removed 4 bases at V and 6 bases at J, with 21 bases between. This CDR3 is 16 amino acids long. Per the germline V gene, CDR1 is MDHEN and CDR2 is SYDVKM. The CDR3 coding sequence is TGTGCCAGCAGTTCCCCAGGACGGGGAGGACACGCTGAAGCTTTCTTT. As protein: CASSSPGRGGHAEAFF. The whole variable domain, remainder taken from reference TRBV28 and TRBJ1-1, is DVKVTQSSRYLVKRTGEKVFLECVQDMDHENMFWYRQDPGLGLRLIYFSYDVKMKEKGDIPEGYSVSREKKERFSLILESASTNQTSMYLCASSSPGRGGHAEAFFGQGTRLTVV.

This clone is a singleton in its sample. The chain joins TRBV5-4 to TRBJ1-2; 8 bases are a match to TRBD1. V lost 0 bases, J lost 1 base, and 8 bases stayed unmatched. The germline V gene encodes CDR1 SGHNT and CDR2 YYREEE (reference sequence). This CDR3 comprises 17 residues. The CDR3, as DNA: TGTGCCAGCAGCTTGGAAGTCAGGACAGGGAATAACTATGGCTACACCTTC. Translating it yields CASSLEVRTGNNYGYTF.

This chain joins TRBV2 and TRBJ1-5, with unresolved D. Germline CDR1 reads SNHLY; CDR2 reads FYNNEI. V shed 7 bases and J shed 1 base, with 5 bases lying between them. The length of the CDR3 is 12 residues. CDR3 sequence (DNA): TGTGCCAGCACCCGGAGCAATCAGCCCCAGCATTTT. As protein: CASTRSNQPQHF.

V and J are TRBV3-1 (or the pseudogene TRBV3-2) and TRBJ1-1; tentative D call: TRBD1 (6 bases). V shed 6 bases and J shed 0 bases, with 11 bases lying between them. The CDR3 contains 14 residues. Per germline, CDR1 LGHDT and CDR2 YNNKEL (reference sequence). In DNA, the CDR3 is TGTGCCAGCAGTCGAGCAGGGGTGAACACTGAAGCTTTCTTT. Its protein is CASSRAGVNTEAFF.

The rearrangement joins TRBV7-9 to TRBJ2-2, with 9 bases that match TRBD1. The CDR3 is made up of 15 amino acids. Germline CDR1 and CDR2: SEHNR and FQNEAQ (reference sequence). The junction had 6 bases not matched to a gene; V was cut back by 5 bases and J by 5 bases. The CDR3 reads CASSPGQGNTGELFF. The CDR3 coding sequence is TGTGCCAGCAGCCCGGGACAGGGAAATACCGGGGAGCTGTTTTTT.

In this sample, this clone turned up a few times. The chain uses TRBV7-9 and TRBJ1-5; the match to TRBD1 covers 8 bases. Germline loops: CDR1 SEHNR, CDR2 FQNEAQ (reference sequence). The CDR3 loop spans 18 amino acids. Trimming at V came to 1 base and at J to 7 bases, leaving 15 bases not matched to a gene. The CDR3 DNA sequence: TGTGCCAGCAGCTTAGGATTCCGAGGACAGGGTATTCAGCAGCCCCAGCATTTT. Amino acid sequence: CASSLGFRGQGIQQPQHF.

The chain joins TRBV4-1 to TRBJ2-7; 9 positions match TRBD1. CDR3 length: 15 residues. Germline V lookup: CDR1 MGHRA, CDR2 YSYEKL. J was trimmed by 7 bases and V by 3 bases; bases with no gene match: 10. The CDR3 coding sequence is TGCGCCAGCAGCCAGACCGACAGGGGGATTTGGGAGCAGTACTTC. As protein: CASSQTDRGIWEQYF.

The V and J genes are TRBV24-1 and TRBJ2-3; D gene unclear. The CDR3 sequence is 11 residues long. Germline values: CDR1 KGHDR, CDR2 SFDVKD. Trimming stripped 7 bases from V and 4 bases from J, with 5 bases between. This CDR3 is CATSGSDTQYF. The DNA for the CDR3 is TGTGCCACCAGCGGATCAGATACGCAGTATTTT.

This chain connects TRBV27 to TRBJ1-6; a possible D gene is TRBD1 (6 bases). The CDR3 is made up of 13 amino acids. The germline V gene has CDR1 MNHEY and CDR2 SMNVEV (reference sequence). V lost 8 bases to trimming and J lost 7 bases, with 12 bases between them. This CDR3 reads CASRTGRNSPLHF. The CDR3, as DNA: TGTGCCAGCCGTACAGGGAGAAATTCACCCCTCCACTTT.

This sequence joins TRBV4-2 and TRBJ2-5; D remains ambiguous. V lost 3 bases to trimming and J lost 0 bases, with 8 bases between them. Germline lookup yields CDR1 LGHNA and CDR2 YNFKEQ. This CDR3 is 14 amino acids long. The CDR3, as DNA: TGTGCCAGCAGCCAGTCTTCACACCAAGAGACCCAGTACTTC. Its translation: CASSQSSHQETQYF.

This clone showed up just a few times. The chain recombines TRBV3-1 (or the pseudogene TRBV3-2) with TRBJ2-2; possibly TRBD2 for D (6 bases). Between the trimmed V and J ends, which lost 7 bases and 4 bases, there was a span of 13 bases. Germline loops: CDR1 LGHDT, CDR2 YNNKEL (reference sequence). This CDR3 spans 14 amino acids. Written as DNA, the CDR3 is TGTGCCAGCACCCGGGACTCGCCCACCGGGGAGCTGTTTTTT. Protein sequence: CASTRDSPTGELFF.

The genes are TRBV3-1 (or the pseudogene TRBV3-2) and TRBJ2-1; D not resolved. The germline CDR1 and CDR2 sequences are LGHDT and YNNKEL (reference sequence). The length of the CDR3 is 11 residues. Trimming removed 3 bases from V and 11 bases from J, with 8 bases in between. CDR3 coding DNA: TGTGCCAGCAGCCAGTCATCTCAGCAGTTCTTC. The encoded protein is CASSQSSQQFF.